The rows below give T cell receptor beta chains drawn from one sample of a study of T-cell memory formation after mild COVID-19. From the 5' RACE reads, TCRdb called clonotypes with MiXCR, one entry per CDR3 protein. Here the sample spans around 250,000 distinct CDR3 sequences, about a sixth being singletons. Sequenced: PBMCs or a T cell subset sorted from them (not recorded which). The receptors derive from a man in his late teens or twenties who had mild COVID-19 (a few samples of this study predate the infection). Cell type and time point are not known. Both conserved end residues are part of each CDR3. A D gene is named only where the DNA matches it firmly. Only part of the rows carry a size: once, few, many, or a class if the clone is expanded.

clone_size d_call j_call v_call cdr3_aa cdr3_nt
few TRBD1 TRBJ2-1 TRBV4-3 CASSPHGTENYNEQFF TGCGCCAGCAGCCCGCATGGGACAGAGAACTACAATGAGCAGTTCTTC
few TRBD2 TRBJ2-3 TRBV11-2 CASSFLAGARTDTQYF TGTGCCAGCAGCTTTCTAGCGGGGGCGCGCACAGATACGCAGTATTTT
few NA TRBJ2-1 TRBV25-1 CASSERASWGNEQFF TGTGCCAGCAGTGAACGGGCTAGTTGGGGGAATGAGCAGTTCTTC
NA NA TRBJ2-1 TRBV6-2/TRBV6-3 CASSYSGRSSYNEQFF TGTGCCAGCAGTTACTCGGGCAGGAGCTCCTACAATGAGCAGTTCTTC
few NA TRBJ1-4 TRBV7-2 CASTTPGQVNEKLFF TGTGCCAGCACTACTCCGGGACAAGTTAATGAAAAACTGTTTTTT
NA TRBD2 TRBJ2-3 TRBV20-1 CSARDPRGGADTQYF TGCAGTGCTAGAGATCCGCGGGGGGGCGCAGATACGCAGTATTTT
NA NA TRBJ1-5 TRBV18 CASSGGADQPQHF TGTGCCAGCTCGGGAGGCGCCGATCAGCCCCAGCATTTT
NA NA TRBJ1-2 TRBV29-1 CSVRPLTVNYGYTF TGCAGCGTCCGCCCATTGACGGTGAACTATGGCTACACCTTC
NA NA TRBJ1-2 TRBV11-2 CASSLVPTFPGLGYTF TGTGCCAGCAGCTTAGTACCCACTTTCCCGGGACTTGGCTACACCTTC
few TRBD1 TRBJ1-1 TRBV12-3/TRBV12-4 CASSLTGREDTEAFF TGTGCCAGCAGTTTGACAGGGCGGGAGGACACTGAAGCTTTCTTT
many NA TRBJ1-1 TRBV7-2 CASSLYGTEAFF TGTGCCAGCAGCTTATATGGCACTGAAGCTTTCTTT
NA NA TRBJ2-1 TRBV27 CASSFLPGRGPNEQFF TGTGCCAGCAGTTTCCTCCCGGGGCGGGGGCCCAATGAGCAGTTCTTC
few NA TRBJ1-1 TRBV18 CASSPGLLGEGRTEAFF TGTGCCAGCTCACCAGGGTTGCTAGGGGAAGGTAGAACTGAAGCTTTCTTT
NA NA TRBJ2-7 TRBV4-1 CASSQGHLSYEQYF TGCGCCAGCAGCCAAGGGCACCTGTCCTACGAGCAGTACTTC
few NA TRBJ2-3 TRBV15 CATMVGGDTQYF TGTGCCACCATGGTCGGGGGAGATACGCAGTATTTT
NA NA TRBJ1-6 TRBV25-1 CASSAAKRDSPLHF TGTGCCAGCAGTGCGGCTAAAAGGGATTCACCCCTCCACTTT
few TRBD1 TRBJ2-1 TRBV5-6 CASSWDRGPAYNEQFF TGTGCCAGCAGCTGGGACAGGGGGCCGGCCTACAATGAGCAGTTCTTC
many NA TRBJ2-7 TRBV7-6 CASSFSGNEQYF TGTGCCAGCAGCTTTTCCGGGAACGAGCAGTACTTC
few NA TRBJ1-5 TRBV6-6 CASSPQRSGPQHF TGTGCCAGCAGTCCTCAACGATCAGGGCCCCAGCATTTT
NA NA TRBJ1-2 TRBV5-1 CASSVGRDITTGYGYTF TGCGCCAGCAGCGTGGGGCGGGACATAACGACTGGCTATGGCTACACCTTC
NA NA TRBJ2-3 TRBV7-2 CASSFPGADTQYF TGTGCCAGCAGCTTCCCGGGGGCAGATACGCAGTATTTT
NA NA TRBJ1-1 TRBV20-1 CSAGELAMNTEAFF TGCAGTGCGGGGGAGTTGGCGATGAACACTGAAGCTTTCTTT
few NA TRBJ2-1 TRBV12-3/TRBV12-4 CATAMVNEQFF TGTGCCACTGCCATGGTAAATGAGCAGTTCTTC
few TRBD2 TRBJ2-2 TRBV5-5 CASSLFSGGTGELFF TGTGCCAGCAGCTTGTTTTCGGGGGGCACCGGGGAGCTGTTTTTT
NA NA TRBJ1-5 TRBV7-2 CASSQGTVNQPQHF TGTGCCAGCAGCCAGGGGACGGTCAATCAGCCCCAGCATTTT
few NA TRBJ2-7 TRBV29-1 CSVARGSNSYEQYF TGCAGCGTCGCGAGGGGGTCGAACTCCTACGAGCAGTACTTC
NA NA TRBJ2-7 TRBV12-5 CASGLDTPRGEQYF TGTGCTAGTGGTTTGGATACACCTCGGGGCGAGCAGTACTTC
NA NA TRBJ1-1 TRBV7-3 CASSLRRGDTAFF TGTGCCAGCAGCTTAAGAAGGGGGGATACGGCTTTCTTT
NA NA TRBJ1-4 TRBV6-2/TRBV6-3 CASSSRSNEKLFF TGTGCCAGCAGTTCCAGAAGTAATGAAAAACTGTTTTTT
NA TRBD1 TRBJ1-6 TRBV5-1 CASSFGQESGSPLHF TGCGCCAGCAGCTTTGGACAGGAAAGTGGTTCACCCCTCCACTTT
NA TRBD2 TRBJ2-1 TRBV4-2 CASSPNRGGSHNEQFF TGTGCCAGCAGCCCTAATCGGGGGGGCTCCCACAATGAGCAGTTCTTC
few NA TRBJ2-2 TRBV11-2 CASSWDPDANTGELFF TGTGCCAGCAGCTGGGACCCCGACGCGAACACCGGGGAGCTGTTTTTT
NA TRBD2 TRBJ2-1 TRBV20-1 CSAPKLAGGANEQFF TGCAGTGCTCCAAAACTAGCGGGGGGGGCCAATGAGCAGTTCTTC
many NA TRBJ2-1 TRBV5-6 CASSSGFPWGNEQFF TGTGCCAGCAGCTCGGGCTTCCCCTGGGGCAATGAGCAGTTCTTC
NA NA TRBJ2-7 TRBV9 CASSAYGTPAYEQYF TGTGCCAGCAGCGCCTACGGGACCCCAGCCTACGAGCAGTACTTC
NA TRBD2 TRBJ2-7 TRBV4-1 CASSQGLGGYEQYF TGCGCCAGCAGCCAAGGTTTGGGGGGGTACGAGCAGTACTTC
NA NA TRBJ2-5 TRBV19 CASKSQLAPQETQYF TGTGCCAGTAAATCCCAACTAGCTCCCCAAGAGACCCAGTACTTC
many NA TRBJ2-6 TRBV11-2 CASRRLSRGSGANVLTF TGTGCCAGCAGACGACTTAGCAGGGGTTCTGGGGCCAACGTCCTGACTTTC
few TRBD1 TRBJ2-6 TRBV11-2 CASSLLFGQAGANVLTF TGTGCCAGCAGCTTACTTTTCGGACAGGCTGGGGCCAACGTCCTGACTTTC
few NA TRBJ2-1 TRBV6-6 CASSYSRQRSISNSYNEQFF TGTGCCAGCAGTTACTCGAGGCAGAGATCAATATCGAACTCCTACAATGAGCAGTTCTTC
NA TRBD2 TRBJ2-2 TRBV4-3 CASSPFREAGGGDTGELFF TGCGCCAGCAGCCCGTTCAGGGAAGCGGGGGGCGGAGACACCGGGGAGCTGTTTTTT
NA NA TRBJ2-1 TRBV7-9 CASSSNQGGQFF TGTGCCAGCAGCTCAAACCAGGGGGGGCAGTTCTTC
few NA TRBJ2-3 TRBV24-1 CATSDPTFTCGQYF TGTGCCACCAGTGATCCGACTTTTACCTGCGGGCAGTATTTT
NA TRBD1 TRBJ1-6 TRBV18 CASSLAGTGESPLHF TGTGCCAGCTCACTTGCCGGGACAGGGGAATCACCCCTCCACTTT
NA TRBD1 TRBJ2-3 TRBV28 CASSSLAGRGRPDTQYF TGTGCCAGCAGTTCCCTAGCTGGCAGGGGGCGCCCAGATACGCAGTATTTT
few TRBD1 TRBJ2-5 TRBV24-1 CATSGRTGSIETQYF TGTGCCACCAGTGGCCGGACAGGGTCGATCGAGACCCAGTACTTC
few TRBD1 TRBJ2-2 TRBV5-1 CASSATGMNTGELFF TGCGCCAGCAGCGCGACAGGGATGAACACCGGGGAGCTGTTTTTT
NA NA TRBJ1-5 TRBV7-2 CASSLGAERPQHF TGTGCCAGCAGCTTAGGGGCAGAGCGGCCCCAGCATTTT
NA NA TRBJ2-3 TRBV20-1 CSAVIMTSTDTQYF TGCAGTGCTGTGATAATGACTAGCACAGATACGCAGTATTTT